Below, one TCR beta chain is given with its context. Its cognate antigen is unknown. Naive CD8 cells were CD45RO-negative, positively selected for CCR7, excluding terminally differentiated effector memory CD45RA+ cells. This entry is derived from a study of shared clonotypes between healthy human individuals. Looking at the study overall: Each donor's CD4 naive and CD4 memory cells filled three plates apiece, CD8 naive two, and CD8 memory one.

This CDR3 comprises 16 residues. Looked up from germline, CDR1 is SGHVS and CDR2 is FQNEAQ. Trimming took 4 bases from V and 5 from J; bases not matched to a gene: 9. Study-level findings and limits: It was the few donors that limited the genetic and exposure-history diversity represented.

The protocol was immunoSEQ multiplex PCR, while the TCRdb copy is restricted to in-frame clones and leaves out a portion. The sample contains under 2,000,000 clones, about 95% of which appear only once. The chain is built from TRBV7-8 and TRBJ2-1, with 9 bases identical to TRBD2. The source of this sequence is a man in his late teens or twenties in good health. Sequencing input: naive CD8+ T cells sorted from blood. CDR3 in amino acids: CASSSQAGLADNEQFF. In DNA, the CDR3 is TGTGCCAGCAGCTCCCAGGCGGGACTAGCAGACAATGAGCAGTTCTTC.